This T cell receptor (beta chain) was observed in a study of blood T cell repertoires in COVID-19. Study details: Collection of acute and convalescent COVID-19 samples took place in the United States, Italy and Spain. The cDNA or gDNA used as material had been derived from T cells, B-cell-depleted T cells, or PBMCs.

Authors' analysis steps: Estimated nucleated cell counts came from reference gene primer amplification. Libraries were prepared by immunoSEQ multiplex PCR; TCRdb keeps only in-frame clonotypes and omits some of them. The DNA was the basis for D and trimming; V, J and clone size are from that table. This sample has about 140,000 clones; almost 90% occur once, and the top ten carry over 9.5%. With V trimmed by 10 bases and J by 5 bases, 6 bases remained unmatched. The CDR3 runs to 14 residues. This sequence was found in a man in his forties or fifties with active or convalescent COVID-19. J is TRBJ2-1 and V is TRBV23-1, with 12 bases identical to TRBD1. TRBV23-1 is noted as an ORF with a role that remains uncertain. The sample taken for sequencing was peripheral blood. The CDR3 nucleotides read TGCGCCAAACCGGGACAGGGGGCGGACAATGAGCAGTTCTTC. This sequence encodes CAKPGQGADNEQFF.